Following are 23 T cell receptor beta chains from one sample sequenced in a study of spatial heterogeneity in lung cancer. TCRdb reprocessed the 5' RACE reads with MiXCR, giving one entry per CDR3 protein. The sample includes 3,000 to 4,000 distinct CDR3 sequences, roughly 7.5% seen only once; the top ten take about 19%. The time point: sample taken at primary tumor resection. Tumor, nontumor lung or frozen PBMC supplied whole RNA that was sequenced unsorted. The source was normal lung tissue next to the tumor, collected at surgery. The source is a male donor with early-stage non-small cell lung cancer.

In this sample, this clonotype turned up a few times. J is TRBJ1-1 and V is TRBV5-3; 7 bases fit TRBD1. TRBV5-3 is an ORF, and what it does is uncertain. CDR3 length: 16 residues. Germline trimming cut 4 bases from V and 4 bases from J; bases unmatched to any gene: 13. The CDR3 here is CARSNRDSYPSTEAFF. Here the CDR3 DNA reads TGTGCCAGAAGCAACCGGGACAGCTATCCGTCCACTGAAGCTTTCTTT.

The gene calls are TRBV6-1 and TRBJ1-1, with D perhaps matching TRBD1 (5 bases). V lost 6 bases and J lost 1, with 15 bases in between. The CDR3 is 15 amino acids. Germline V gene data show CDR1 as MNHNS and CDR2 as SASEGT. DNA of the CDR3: TGTGCCAGCAGCCCGCAGGGTCCGGCGAACACTGAAGCTTTCTTT. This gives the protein CASSPQGPANTEAFF.

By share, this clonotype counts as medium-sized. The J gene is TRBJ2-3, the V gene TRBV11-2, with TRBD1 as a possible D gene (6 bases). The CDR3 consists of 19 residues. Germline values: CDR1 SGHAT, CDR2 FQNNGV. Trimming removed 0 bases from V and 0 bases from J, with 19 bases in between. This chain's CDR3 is CASSLERGWVRQSTDTQYF. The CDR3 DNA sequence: TGTGCCAGCAGCTTAGAGAGGGGGTGGGTCAGGCAAAGCACAGATACGCAGTATTTT. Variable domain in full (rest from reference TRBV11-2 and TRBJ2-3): EAGVAQSPRYKIIEKRQSVAFWCNPISGHATLYWYQQILGQGPKLLIQFQNNGVVDDSQLPKDRFSAERLKGVDSTLKIQPAKLEDSAVYLCASSLERGWVRQSTDTQYFGPGTRLTVL.

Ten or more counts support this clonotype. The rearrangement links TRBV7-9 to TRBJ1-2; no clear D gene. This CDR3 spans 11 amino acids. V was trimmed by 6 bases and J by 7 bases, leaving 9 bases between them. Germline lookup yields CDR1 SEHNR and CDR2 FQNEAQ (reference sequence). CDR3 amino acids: CASSRESGYTF. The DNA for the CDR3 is TGTGCCAGCAGTCGGGAGTCTGGCTACACCTTC.

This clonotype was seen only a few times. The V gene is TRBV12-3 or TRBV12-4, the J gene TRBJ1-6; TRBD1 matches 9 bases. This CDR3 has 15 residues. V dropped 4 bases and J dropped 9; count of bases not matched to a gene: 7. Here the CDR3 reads CASSSLRDRVSPLHF. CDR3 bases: TGTGCCAGCAGTTCACTCCGGGACAGGGTTTCACCCCTCCACTTT.

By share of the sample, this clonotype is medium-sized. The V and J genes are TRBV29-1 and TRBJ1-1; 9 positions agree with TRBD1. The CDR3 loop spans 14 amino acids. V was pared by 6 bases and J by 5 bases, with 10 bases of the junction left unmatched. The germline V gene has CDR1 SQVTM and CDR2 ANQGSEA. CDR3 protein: CSVGQGRIGTEAFF. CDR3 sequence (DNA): TGCAGCGTCGGACAGGGGCGAATTGGGACTGAAGCTTTCTTT.

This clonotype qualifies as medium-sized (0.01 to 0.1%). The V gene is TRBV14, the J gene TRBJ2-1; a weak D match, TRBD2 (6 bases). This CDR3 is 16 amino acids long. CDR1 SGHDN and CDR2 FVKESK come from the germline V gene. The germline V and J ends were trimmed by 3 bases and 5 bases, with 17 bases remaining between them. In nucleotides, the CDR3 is TGTGCCAGCAGCCAGGGGCGGGGACGCCGGGACAATGAGCAGTTCTTC. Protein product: CASSQGRGRRDNEQFF.

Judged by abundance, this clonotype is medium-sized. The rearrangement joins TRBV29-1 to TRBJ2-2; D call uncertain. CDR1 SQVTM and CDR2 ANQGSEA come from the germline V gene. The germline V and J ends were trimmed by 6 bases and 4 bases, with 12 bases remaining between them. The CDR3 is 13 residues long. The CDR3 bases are TGCAGCGTAGGAGCATCAAGCACCGGGGAGCTGTTTTTT. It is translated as CSVGASSTGELFF.

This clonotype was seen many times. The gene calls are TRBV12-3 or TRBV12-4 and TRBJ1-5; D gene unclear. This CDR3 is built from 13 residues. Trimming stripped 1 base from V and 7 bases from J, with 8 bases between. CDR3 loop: CASSLEGRQPQHF. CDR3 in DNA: TGTGCCAGCAGTTTAGAAGGGAGGCAGCCCCAGCATTTT.

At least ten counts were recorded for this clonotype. The CDR3 region is CASSRGNHSPLHF. The DNA for the CDR3 is TGTGCCAGCAGTCGAGGGAACCATTCACCCCTCCACTTT. This chain uses TRBV27 with TRBJ1-6, with unresolved D. Germline values: CDR1 MNHEY, CDR2 SMNVEV (reference sequence). V lost 5 bases to trimming and J lost 8 bases, with 10 bases between them. The CDR3 totals 13 residues.

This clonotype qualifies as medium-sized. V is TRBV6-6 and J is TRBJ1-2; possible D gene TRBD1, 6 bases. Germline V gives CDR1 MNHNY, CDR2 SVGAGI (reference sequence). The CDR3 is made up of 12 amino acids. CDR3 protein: CATGGAFYGYTF. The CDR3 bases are TGTGCTACGGGGGGCGCTTTCTATGGCTACACCTTC.

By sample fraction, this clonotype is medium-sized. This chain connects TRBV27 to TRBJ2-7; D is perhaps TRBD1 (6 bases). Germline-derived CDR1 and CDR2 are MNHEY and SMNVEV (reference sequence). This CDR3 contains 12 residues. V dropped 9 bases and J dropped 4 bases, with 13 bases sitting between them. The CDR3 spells CASGDTLYEQYF. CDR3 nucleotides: TGTGCCAGTGGGGACACCCTATACGAGCAGTACTTC.

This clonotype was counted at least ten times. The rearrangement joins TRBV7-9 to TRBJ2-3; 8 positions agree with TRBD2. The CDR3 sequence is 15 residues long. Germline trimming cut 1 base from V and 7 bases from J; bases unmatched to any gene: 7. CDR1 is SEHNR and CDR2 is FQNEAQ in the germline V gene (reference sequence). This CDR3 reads CASSLVRGGPNTQYF. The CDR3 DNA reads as TGTGCCAGCAGCTTAGTCCGGGGGGGGCCGAATACGCAGTATTTT.

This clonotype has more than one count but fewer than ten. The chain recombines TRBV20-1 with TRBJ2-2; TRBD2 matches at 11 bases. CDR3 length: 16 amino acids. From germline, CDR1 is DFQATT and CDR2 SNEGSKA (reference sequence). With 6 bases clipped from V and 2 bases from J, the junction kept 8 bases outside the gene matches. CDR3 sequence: CSANRLAGLNTGELFF. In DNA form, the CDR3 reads TGCAGTGCGAACCGACTAGCGGGACTTAACACCGGGGAGCTGTTTTTT.

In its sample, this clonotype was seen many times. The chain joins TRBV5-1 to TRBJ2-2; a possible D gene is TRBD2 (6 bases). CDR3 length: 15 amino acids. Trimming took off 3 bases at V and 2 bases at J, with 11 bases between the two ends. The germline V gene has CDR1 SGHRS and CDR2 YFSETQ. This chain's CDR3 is CASSWGLGNTGELFF. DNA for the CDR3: TGCGCCAGCAGCTGGGGACTGGGAAACACCGGGGAGCTGTTTTTT.

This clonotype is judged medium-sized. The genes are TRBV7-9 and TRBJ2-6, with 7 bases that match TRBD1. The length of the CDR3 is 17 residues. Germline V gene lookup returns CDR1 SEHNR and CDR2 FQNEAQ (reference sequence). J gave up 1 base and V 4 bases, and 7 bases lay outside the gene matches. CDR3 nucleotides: TGTGCCAGCAGCTCGGCCGACAGGGAGTCTGGGGCCAACGTCCTGACTTTC. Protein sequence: CASSSADRESGANVLTF.

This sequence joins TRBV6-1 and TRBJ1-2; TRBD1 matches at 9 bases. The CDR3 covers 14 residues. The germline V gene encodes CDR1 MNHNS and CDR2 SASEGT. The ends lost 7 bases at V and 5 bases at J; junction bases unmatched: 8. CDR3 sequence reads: CASTKQGAGYGYTF. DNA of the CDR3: TGTGCCAGCACCAAACAGGGGGCCGGGTATGGCTACACCTTC.

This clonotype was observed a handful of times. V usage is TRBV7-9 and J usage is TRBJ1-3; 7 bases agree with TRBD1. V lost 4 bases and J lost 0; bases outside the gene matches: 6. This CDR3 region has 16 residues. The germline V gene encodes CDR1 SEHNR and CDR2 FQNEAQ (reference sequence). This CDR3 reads CASSWTGGYSGNTIYF. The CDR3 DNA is TGTGCCAGCAGCTGGACAGGCGGCTACTCTGGAAACACCATATATTTT.

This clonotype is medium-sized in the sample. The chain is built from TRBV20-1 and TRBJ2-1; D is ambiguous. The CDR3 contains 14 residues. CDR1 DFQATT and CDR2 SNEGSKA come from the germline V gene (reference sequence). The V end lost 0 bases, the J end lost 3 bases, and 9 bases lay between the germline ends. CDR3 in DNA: TGCAGTGCTAGAGATAGGGTCCACTACAATGAGCAGTTCTTC. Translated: CSARDRVHYNEQFF.

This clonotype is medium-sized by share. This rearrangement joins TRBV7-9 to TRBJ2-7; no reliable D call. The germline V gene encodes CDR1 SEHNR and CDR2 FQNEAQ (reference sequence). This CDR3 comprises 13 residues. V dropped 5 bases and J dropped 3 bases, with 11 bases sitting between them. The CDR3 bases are TGTGCCAGCAGCCCTCGGACCAGCTACGAGCAGTACTTC. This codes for CASSPRTSYEQYF.

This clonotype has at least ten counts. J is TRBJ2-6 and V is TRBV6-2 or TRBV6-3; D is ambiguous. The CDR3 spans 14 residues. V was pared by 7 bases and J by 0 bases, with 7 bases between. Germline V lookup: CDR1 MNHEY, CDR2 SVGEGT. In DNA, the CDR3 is TGTGCCAGCATCGGACCCTCTGGGGCCAACGTCCTGACTTTC. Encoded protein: CASIGPSGANVLTF.

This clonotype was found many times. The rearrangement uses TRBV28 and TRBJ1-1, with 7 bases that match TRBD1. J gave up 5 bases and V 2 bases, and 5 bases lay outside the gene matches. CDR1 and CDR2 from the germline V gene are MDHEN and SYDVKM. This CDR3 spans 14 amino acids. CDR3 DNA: TGTGCCAGCAGTTTACCCCTGACAGGGACTGAAGCTTTCTTT. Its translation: CASSLPLTGTEAFF.

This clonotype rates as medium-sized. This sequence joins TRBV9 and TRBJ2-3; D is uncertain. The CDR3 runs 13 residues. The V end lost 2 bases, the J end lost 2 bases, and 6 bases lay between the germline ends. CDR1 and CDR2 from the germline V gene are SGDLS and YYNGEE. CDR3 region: CASSVASTDTQYF. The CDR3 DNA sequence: TGTGCCAGCAGCGTCGCCTCCACAGATACGCAGTATTTT.